This T cell receptor (beta chain) was sequenced for a study of cytomegalovirus exposure and HLA in healthy donors. The wider study: There were more than 350 genotyped donors. Of these, roughly 82% fell in the genetic ancestry cluster associated with self-reported Caucasian donors. Study-wide results and limits: Apart from CMV serostatus, no immune exposure information was available. Cytomegalovirus status, reportedly, was diagnosed with high specificity and sensitivity by the classifier.

Germline V gene data show CDR1 as LGHNA and CDR2 as YNFKEQ. Trimming removed 3 bases from V and 7 bases from J; junction bases left unmatched: 7. CDR3 length: 14 residues. Note on this clone: As yet, its antigen is unknown.

PCR amplification relied on 60 Vbeta primers (plus 13 Jbeta primers). Clones were sequenced by immunoSEQ multiplex PCR, and TCRdb holds only the in-frame ones, with some missing. The table has about 130,000 clones, roughly 82% seen once. Samples came from healthy bone marrow donors. The sample taken for sequencing was PBMCs. This chain joins TRBV4-2 and TRBJ2-7; 9 positions match TRBD2. The sequence was obtained from a male donor in good health and CMV-seropositive. The CDR3 protein is CASSQGGRAVEQYF. The CDR3 bases are TGTGCCAGCAGCCAGGGCGGGAGGGCCGTAGAGCAGTACTTC.